The text below deals with one T cell receptor beta chain. Its antigen is as yet unknown. Within the sample, other DNA sequences also encode this same CDR3. These data belong to a study of neoadjuvant anti-PD-1 for oral cavity cancer. Across the study: Patients without progression received a fourth nivolumab dose around day 43, then surgical resection on days 50-56.

Repertoires were generated with immunoSEQ multiplex PCR, while TCRdb's copy carries only in-frame clones and drops some. The sample yields 9,000 to 13,000 clones, 52% seen once. Study-wide results and limits: TCR analyses covered only three patients per response group.

V lost 0 bases and J 5 bases, leaving 6 bases between the germline ends. Germline loops: CDR1 SGHNT, CDR2 YYREEE (reference sequence). This CDR3 region has 13 residues. This rearrangement joins TRBV5-4 to TRBJ2-1; possibly TRBD2 for D (5 bases). The material was tumor tissue, obtained before nivolumab (anti-PD-1) treatment. The clonotype comes from a person aged 35-80 years with oral cavity squamous cell carcinoma. CDR3 coding DNA: TGTGCCAGCAGCTTGGGGGAGAACAATGAGCAGTTCTTC. Translating gives CASSLGENNEQFF. Complete variable domain (other parts from reference TRBV5-4 and TRBJ2-1): ETGVTQSPTHLIKTRGQQVTLRCSSQSGHNTVSWYQQALGQGPQFIFQYYREEENGRGNFPPRFSGLQFPNYSSELNVNALELDDSALYLCASSLGENNEQFFGPGTRLTVL.